This TCR beta chain is drawn from a study of T cells in Graves' hyperthyroidism and ophthalmopathy. Graves' hyperthyroidism qualified as stable when ophthalmopathy did not progress within 18 months. Those patients with uncontrolled infection, other autoimmune disease, pregnancy or lactation were excluded. For this clonotype: The antigen remains undetermined.

Study-wide results and limits: Patients with ophthalmopathy were separated from those with stable hyperthyroidism by a 13 V-J model. Most expanded thyroid clonotypes above 0.001 also appeared in blood.

The CDR3 regions of TCR beta were amplified from RNA transcripts. Using the HTBI primer set, a first-round RT-PCR was run on the TCR CDR3. TCRdb itself ran the multiplex PCR reads through MiXCR, one entry per CDR3 protein. The sample holds roughly 580,000 distinct CDR3 sequences, about half seen once. V lost 6 bases, J lost 10 bases, and 9 bases lay in between. The germline V gene encodes CDR1 MNHNS and CDR2 SASEGT. CDR3 length equals 11 residues. Sequenced sample: peripheral blood or thyroid tissue (not recorded which). V is TRBV6-1 and J is TRBJ1-4, with D tentatively TRBD1 (6 bases). The clonotype was recovered from a woman aged 18-30 years with Graves' hyperthyroidism. The CDR3 region has the DNA TGTGCCAGCAGGAGAGGGGGAAAACTGTTTTTT. The encoded protein is CASRRGGKLFF.